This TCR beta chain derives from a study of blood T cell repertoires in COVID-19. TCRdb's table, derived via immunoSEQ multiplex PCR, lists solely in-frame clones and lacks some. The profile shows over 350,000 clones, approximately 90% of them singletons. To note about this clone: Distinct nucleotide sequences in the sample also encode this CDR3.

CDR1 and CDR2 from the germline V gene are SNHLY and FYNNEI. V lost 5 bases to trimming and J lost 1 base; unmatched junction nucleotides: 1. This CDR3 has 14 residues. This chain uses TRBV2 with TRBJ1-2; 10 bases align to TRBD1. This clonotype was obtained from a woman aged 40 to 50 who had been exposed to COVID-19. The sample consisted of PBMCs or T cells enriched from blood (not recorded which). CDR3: CASSRDRGNYGYTF. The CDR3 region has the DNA TGTGCCAGCAGTCGGGACAGGGGTAACTATGGCTACACCTTC.